The 7 T cell receptor beta chains below were found in one sample sequenced in a study of T-cell reconstitution after alpha-beta-depleted transplantation in children. Unique molecular identifiers were used in preparing the TCRbeta library. TCRdb independently ran MiXCR on the PCR reads; one entry per CDR3 protein. This repertoire shows 250,000 or so distinct CDR3 sequences, less than 9% found once; its top ten account for 5% to 7%. Sequenced material: PBMCs, mostly from graft donor cells, taken 180 days after TCRalphabeta/CD19-depleted stem cell transplant. These receptors all come from a male patient under 18 who had a stem cell transplant for acute lymphoblastic leukemia, so the T cells may come from the graft donor.

Comments on this clonotype: A much larger clone differs by one base, so this may be a read error. V gene TRBV9 combines with J gene TRBJ2-7, with no clear D. The CDR3 runs 12 residues. In germline, CDR1 is SGDLS, CDR2 YYNGEE. The V end lost 0 bases, the J end lost 8 bases, and 9 bases lay between the germline ends. CDR3 sequence reads: CASSVVGGKQYF. The CDR3, as DNA: TGTGCCAGCAGCGTAGTGGGTGGCAAGCAGTACTTC.

With regard to this clonotype: This may arise from a read error, as a much more abundant clone is one base away. The chain carries TRBV20-1 and TRBJ2-6; D is unclear. Germline CDR1 DFQATT, CDR2 SNEGSKA (reference sequence). CDR3 size: 18 residues. CDR3 amino acids: CSGRDLSAVWSGANVLTF. The CDR3 DNA reads as TGCAGTGGTAGAGATCTTTCGGCGGTTTGGTCCGGGGCCAACGTCCTGACTTTC.

This clonotype was detected ten times or more. The V call is TRBV29-1, the J call TRBJ2-7; D unclear. This CDR3 has 14 residues. Germline CDR1 SQVTM, CDR2 ANQGSEA. Trimming left V 6 bases short and J 0 bases short, with 15 bases between. The chain's CDR3 is CSVRGRPFSYEQYF. The DNA of the CDR3 is TGCAGCGTAAGAGGTAGACCGTTCTCCTACGAGCAGTACTTC.

The J gene is TRBJ2-1, the V gene TRBV5-1, with D uncertain. The CDR3 runs 17 residues. Germline values: CDR1 SGHRS, CDR2 YFSETQ. Trimming removed 0 bases at V and 0 bases at J, with 13 bases between. In nucleotides, the CDR3 is TGCGCCAGCAGCTTGGATCTCCGGGTCCGCTCCTACAATGAGCAGTTCTTC. Its protein product is CASSLDLRVRSYNEQFF.

In this sample, this clonotype turned up many times. The rearrangement links TRBV29-1 to TRBJ1-2, with 8 bases aligning to TRBD1. This CDR3 is built from 15 residues. Trimming took 5 bases from V and 7 from J; bases not matched to a gene: 15. Per germline, CDR1 SQVTM and CDR2 ANQGSEA. The CDR3 DNA reads TGCAGCGTTCGGGGGGCCCCAGGGGGCCTGGTTGGCTACACCTTC. Its protein is CSVRGAPGGLVGYTF.

This clonotype was recorded at least ten times. This chain's CDR3 is CASSLGQGHYEQYF. DNA for the CDR3: TGTGCCAGCAGTTTAGGTCAGGGACACTACGAGCAGTACTTC. J is TRBJ2-7 and V is TRBV27, with D possibly TRBD1 on 6 matching bases. V was shortened by 2 bases and J by 3 bases, with 11 bases between the two germline ends. This CDR3 comprises 14 residues. Germline V CDR1 and CDR2: MNHEY, SMNVEV (reference sequence).

This clonotype has ten or more counts. The chain couples TRBV24-1 to TRBJ2-5; D remains ambiguous. Per germline, CDR1 KGHDR and CDR2 SFDVKD. The V gene lost 0 bases and the J gene lost 3 bases, with 13 bases spanning the gap. The CDR3 sequence is 16 residues long. CDR3 DNA: TGTGCCACCAGTGATTTGGGGTCGAGAGAAAAAGAGACCCAGTACTTC. This encodes CATSDLGSREKETQYF.